These T cell receptor beta chains were read from a single sample in a study of T cells in Graves' hyperthyroidism and ophthalmopathy. TCRdb redid the calling of the multiplex PCR reads with MiXCR, one entry per CDR3 protein. This table holds approximately 420,000 distinct CDR3 sequences, roughly 13% found once. Sequenced material: blood. These receptors were taken from a woman between 18 and 29 years old with Graves' hyperthyroidism. Both conserved end residues are part of each CDR3. D genes are given only for firm matches. Rows give clone size only sometimes, using once, few, many, or a class for an expanded clone.

>NA|TRBV19|TRBJ2-7|few
TGTGCCAGTGCCACGGGGGCCCCTATCTACGAGCAGTACTTC
CASATGAPIYEQYF
>TRBD2|TRBV11-1|TRBJ2-7|many
TGTGCCAGCAGCTTAATAGCGGGAGTTGACGAGCAGTACTTC
CASSLIAGVDEQYF
>TRBD1|TRBV10-3|TRBJ2-7|many
TGTGCCATCAGGGACAGGACCTACGAGCAGTACTTC
CAIRDRTYEQYF
>NA|TRBV11-2|TRBJ1-5|many
TGTGCCAGCGCAAAGACGGGGATGGAGCAGCCCCAGCATTTT
CASAKTGMEQPQHF
>NA|TRBV20-1|TRBJ2-1|NA
TGCAGTGCTAACGAGGGTCCCTCCTACAATGAGCAGTTCTTC
CSANEGPSYNEQFF
>NA|TRBV19|TRBJ2-7|NA
TGTGCCAGTAGTTGGGGAAAAGGGCGCGAGCAGTACTTC
CASSWGKGREQYF
>TRBD1|TRBV7-9|TRBJ2-7|NA
TGTGCCAGCGAGACAGGGTCAACCTACGAGCAGTACTTC
CASETGSTYEQYF
>TRBD1|TRBV28|TRBJ1-2|NA
TGTGCCAGCAGTTCATCACCCGGACAGGGGGCGGATGGCTACACCTTC
CASSSSPGQGADGYTF
>NA|TRBV6-1|TRBJ1-2|many
TGTGCCAGCAGCCCTGACCCTCAGAGCCGCTATGGCTACACCTTC
CASSPDPQSRYGYTF
>NA|TRBV7-9|TRBJ1-2|NA
TGTGCCAGCAGCGCAACCGGGACGGTGGGAAGCTACACCTTC
CASSATGTVGSYTF
>TRBD2|TRBV12-3/TRBV12-4|TRBJ2-5|few
TGTGCCAGCAGTTTAAGGGCGGGGGGGGGAGAGACCCAGTACTTC
CASSLRAGGGETQYF
>NA|TRBV6-5|TRBJ1-2|NA
TGTGCCAGCAGTTACGGGGGTGCCCTGGGGGGCTACACCTTC
CASSYGGALGGYTF
>TRBD2|TRBV4-3|TRBJ2-5|NA
TGCGCCAGCAGCCCCGGGACTAGCGGGAGGGAAGAGACCCAGTACTTC
CASSPGTSGREETQYF
>NA|TRBV2|TRBJ1-5|many
TGTGCCAGCAGTGAATGGATACAGGGAGGCAATCAGCCCCAGCATTTT
CASSEWIQGGNQPQHF
>TRBD1|TRBV5-6|TRBJ1-2|once
TGTGCCAGCAGCTTGGTTGGGACAGGGCATGGCGGGAGATACACCTTC
CASSLVGTGHGGRYTF
>NA|TRBV6-2/TRBV6-3|TRBJ1-1|many
TGTGCCAGCAGTTACTCGCCTGAAACCATCTTGAACACTGAAGCTTTCTTT
CASSYSPETILNTEAFF
>TRBD1|TRBV20-1|TRBJ2-7|few
TGCAGTGCTAGAGGCGGACAGGACGTTTTGCAGTACTTC
CSARGGQDVLQYF
>NA|TRBV28|TRBJ2-7|NA
TGTGCCAGCAGTTTCCACCATTCGACAGGCGGGTACGAGCAGTACTTC
CASSFHHSTGGYEQYF
>NA|TRBV2|TRBJ2-1|many
TGTGCCAGCAGGGCCCCCGGGAATGAGCAGTTCTTC
CASRAPGNEQFF
>NA|TRBV30|TRBJ2-1|many
TGTGCCTGGAGACAACTAGGAGAGCAGTTCTTC
CAWRQLGEQFF
>NA|TRBV4-3|TRBJ1-1|NA
TGCGCCAGCAGCCAAAGGACTTCTTCTGAAGCTTTCTTT
CASSQRTSSEAFF
>NA|TRBV3-1|TRBJ1-6|few
TGTGCCAGCAGCCGTACGTCGGGGTTTCTGAGTTCACCCCTCCACTTT
CASSRTSGFLSSPLHF
>TRBD1|TRBV5-1|TRBJ1-5|NA
TGCGCCAGCAGCCCGACAGGGGATAACAATCAGCCCCAGCATTTT
CASSPTGDNNQPQHF
>NA|TRBV20-1|TRBJ2-2|few
TGCAGTGCTAGAGTTGGTTACAAGACGGCGAACACCGGGGAGCTGTTTTTT
CSARVGYKTANTGELFF
>TRBD1|TRBV15|TRBJ1-5|few
TGTGCCACCAGCAGAGTGTCCAGGGGGCGAAATCAGCCCCAGCATTTT
CATSRVSRGRNQPQHF
>TRBD1|TRBV28|TRBJ2-7|NA
TGTGCCAGCAGTTTATTACGGGACAGCTCCTACGAGCAGTACTTC
CASSLLRDSSYEQYF
>NA|TRBV28|TRBJ1-4|NA
TGTGCCAGCAGTTTATCTTCCCGGGGGCCTACTAATGAAAAACTGTTTTTT
CASSLSSRGPTNEKLFF
>NA|TRBV12-5|TRBJ2-7|many
TGTGCTAGGAAAAGAGAGGACGAGCAGTACTTC
CARKREDEQYF
>TRBD2|TRBV27|TRBJ2-1|few
TGTGCCAGCAGTTTAGGGGCCCCGGGCGGGAGTGTGTCCTACAATGAGCAGTTCTTC
CASSLGAPGGSVSYNEQFF
>TRBD2|TRBV6-2/TRBV6-3|TRBJ2-1|few
TGTGCCAGCAGTTACTCGATGGCTAGCGGGAGGGAACAGTTCTTC
CASSYSMASGREQFF
>TRBD1|TRBV20-1|TRBJ1-1|many
TGCAGTGCTAGAGGGGACAGTGAAGCTTTCTTT
CSARGDSEAFF
>TRBD1|TRBV20-1|TRBJ1-1|many
TGCAGTGCTAGGGGGACAGGGGGGCCTGAAGCTTTCTTT
CSARGTGGPEAFF
>NA|TRBV12-3/TRBV12-4|TRBJ2-1|many
TGTGCCAGCAGGATCTTGACGGGAGCGTACAATGGGCAGTTCTTC
CASRILTGAYNGQFF
>TRBD2|TRBV7-9|TRBJ2-1|many
TGTGCCAGCAGCTCGCCCCCCTTAGCGGGAGTCTATTACAATGAGCAGTTCTTC
CASSSPPLAGVYYNEQFF
>NA|TRBV13|TRBJ2-5|few
TGTGCCAGCAGCGAAACTGAAAGGGAGACCCAGTACTTC
CASSETERETQYF
>TRBD2|TRBV6-2/TRBV6-3|TRBJ2-3|few
TGTGCCACTCTGACTAGCGGGCGGCCAGATACGCAGTATTTT
CATLTSGRPDTQYF
>TRBD2|TRBV20-1|TRBJ2-5|many
TGCAGTGCTAGAGCTGGTAGCGGGAGACGAGAGACCCAGTACTTC
CSARAGSGRRETQYF
>TRBD2|TRBV9|TRBJ2-2|NA
TGTGCCAGCAGCGCCAGCGGGGTGAACACCGGGGAGCTGTTTTTT
CASSASGVNTGELFF
>NA|TRBV6-1|TRBJ1-4|few
TGTGCCAGCCGGGGGCCGGGGAATGAAAAACTGTTTTTT
CASRGPGNEKLFF
>NA|TRBV3-1|TRBJ1-5|many
TGTGCCAGCAGCCAAGGGTCCCATAGCAATCAGCCCCAGCATTTT
CASSQGSHSNQPQHF
>NA|TRBV20-1|TRBJ1-5|few
TGCAGTGCTAAGTCCCGGGCCTCACTCAATCAGCCCCAGCATTTT
CSAKSRASLNQPQHF
>TRBD2|TRBV3-1|TRBJ2-7|few
TGTGCCAGCAGTCCTCGGTTTAGCGGGATTTACGAGCAGTACTTC
CASSPRFSGIYEQYF